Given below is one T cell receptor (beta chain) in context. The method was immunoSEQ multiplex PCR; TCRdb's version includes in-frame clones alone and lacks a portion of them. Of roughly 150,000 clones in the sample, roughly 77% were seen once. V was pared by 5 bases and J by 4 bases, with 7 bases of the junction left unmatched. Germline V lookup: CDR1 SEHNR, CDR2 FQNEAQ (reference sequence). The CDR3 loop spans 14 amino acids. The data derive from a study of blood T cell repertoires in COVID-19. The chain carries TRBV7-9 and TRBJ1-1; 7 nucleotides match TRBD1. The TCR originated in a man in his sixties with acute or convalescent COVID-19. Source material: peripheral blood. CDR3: CASSPQGRATEAFF. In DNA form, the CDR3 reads TGTGCCAGCAGCCCACAGGGGCGGGCCACTGAAGCTTTCTTT.